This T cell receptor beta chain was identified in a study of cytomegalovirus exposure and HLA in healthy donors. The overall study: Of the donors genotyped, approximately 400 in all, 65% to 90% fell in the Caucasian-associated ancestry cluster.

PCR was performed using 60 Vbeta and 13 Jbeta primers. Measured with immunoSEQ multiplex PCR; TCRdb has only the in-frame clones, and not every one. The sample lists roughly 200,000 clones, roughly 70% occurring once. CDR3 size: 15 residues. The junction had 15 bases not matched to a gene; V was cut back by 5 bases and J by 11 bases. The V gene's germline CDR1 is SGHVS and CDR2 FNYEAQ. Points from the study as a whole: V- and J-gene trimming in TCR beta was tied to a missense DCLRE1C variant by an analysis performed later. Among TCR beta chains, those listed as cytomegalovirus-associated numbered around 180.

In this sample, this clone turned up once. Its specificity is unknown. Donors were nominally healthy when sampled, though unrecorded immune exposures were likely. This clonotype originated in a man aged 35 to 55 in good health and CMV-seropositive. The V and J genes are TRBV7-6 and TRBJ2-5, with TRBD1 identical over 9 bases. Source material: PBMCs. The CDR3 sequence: CASSLRDRAFEVQYF. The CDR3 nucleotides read TGTGCCAGCAGCCTCCGGGACAGGGCCTTTGAGGTGCAGTACTTC.